This T cell receptor (beta chain) was captured in a study of Ad26.COV2.S vaccination and SARS-CoV-2 variants. Method: immunoSEQ multiplex PCR; TCRdb's copy keeps in-frame clones and lacks some. The sample carries fewer than 800,000 clones, 89% recorded once. Study-wide results and caveats: Spike-specific TCR breadth was greater in vaccine than placebo recipients.

The CDR3 runs to 14 residues. Germline values: CDR1 SEHNR, CDR2 FQNEAQ (reference sequence). V dropped 1 base and J dropped 5 bases, with 10 bases sitting between them. Points on this clone: Its target is unknown.

The treatment here: roughly 20 received Ad26.COV2.S at low or high dose, single or two shots; 5 received placebo; per-sample allocation not given. The samples were gathered on day 63 after the first injection of vaccine or placebo. An adult of 18-55 years in Boston served as donor. This sample comprised peripheral blood, obtained in a trial of Ad26.COV2.S vaccine versus placebo. The source is a person aged 18-65 years who received the Ad26.COV2.S COVID-19 vaccine or a placebo. V gene TRBV7-9 combines with J gene TRBJ2-3, with D possibly TRBD2 on 5 matching bases. This CDR3 is CASSLGVGEDTQYF. The CDR3 coding sequence is TGTGCCAGCAGCTTAGGGGTGGGAGAAGATACGCAGTATTTT.